The 19 T cell receptor beta chains listed next were all sequenced from one sample in a study of OX40 agonist ivuxolimab in advanced cancers. Repertoires were generated with immunoSEQ multiplex PCR, while TCRdb's copy carries only in-frame clones and drops some. Counted here are 110,000 or so clones, 91% occurring once; the ten biggest clones make up approximately 0.69%. The sequencing here drew on CD4+ or CD8+ T cells sorted from blood, taken in a trial of the OX40 agonist ivuxolimab. The receptor set was obtained from an adult with an advanced solid tumor such as melanoma, head and neck, liver or kidney cancer.

The table lists this clone with a few counts. The chain links TRBV5-5 to TRBJ1-4; 9 bases agree with TRBD1. The germline gives CDR1 SGHKS, CDR2 YYEKEE (reference sequence). The CDR3 is 16 amino acids. V lost 4 bases to trimming and J lost 4 bases; unmatched junction nucleotides: 8. CDR3 nucleotides: TGTGCCAGCAGCCGTTTCGGGGACAGGGATAATGAAAAACTGTTTTTT. This sequence encodes CASSRFGDRDNEKLFF.

The V call is TRBV2, the J call TRBJ1-5; D may be TRBD1 (6 bases). V dropped 8 bases and J dropped 6 bases, with 20 bases sitting between them. The CDR3 loop spans 15 amino acids. Germline V lookup: CDR1 SNHLY, CDR2 FYNNEI. The CDR3 DNA sequence: TGTGCCAGCGGTAGGGACTCCGGGGGGCTTCAGCCCCAGCATTTT. Residues: CASGRDSGGLQPQHF.

This chain uses TRBV6-5 with TRBJ1-5; no clear D gene. Trimming cost V 0 bases and J 1 base, with 7 bases left between them. The CDR3 has 15 residues. Per germline, CDR1 MNHEY and CDR2 SVGAGI. This CDR3 reads CASSYSGTSNQPQHF. CDR3 DNA sequence: TGTGCCAGCAGTTACTCGGGCACGAGCAATCAGCCCCAGCATTTT.

The CDR3 sequence: CASSVGGSSYNEQFF. DNA for the CDR3: TGTGCCAGCAGCGTCGGCGGGAGCTCCTACAATGAGCAGTTCTTC. This rearrangement joins TRBV11-3 to TRBJ2-1; TRBD2 matches at 7 bases. Germline V gives CDR1 SGHNT, CDR2 YENEEA. V shed 5 bases and J 0 bases; nucleotides not matched to a gene: 4. CDR3 length: 15 residues.

The chain links TRBV11-3 to TRBJ2-7; 8 nucleotides agree with TRBD2. The germline V gene has CDR1 SGHNT and CDR2 YENEEA. V lost 2 bases and J lost 6; bases outside the gene matches: 9. The CDR3 loop spans 15 amino acids. The CDR3 region is CASSLTPGGAGEQYF. For the CDR3, the DNA is TGTGCCAGCAGCTTAACCCCCGGGGGGGCTGGCGAGCAGTACTTC. Full variable domain (outside the CDR3, taken from reference TRBV11-3 and TRBJ2-7): EAGVVQSPRYKIIEKKQPVAFWCNPISGHNTLYWYLQNLGQGPELLIRYENEEAVDDSQLPKDRFSAERLKGVDSTLKIQPAELGDSAVYLCASSLTPGGAGEQYFGPGTRLTVT.

V gene TRBV27 combines with J gene TRBJ1-1; 9 nucleotides align to TRBD1. V lost 5 bases and J lost 1; bases outside the gene matches: 11. CDR1 and CDR2 from the germline V gene are MNHEY and SMNVEV (reference sequence). The length of the CDR3 is 17 residues. DNA of the CDR3: TGTGCCAGCAGTGAATTACTACAGGGGGCTGGGAACACTGAAGCTTTCTTT. Translating gives CASSELLQGAGNTEAFF.

This clone is a singleton in its sample. The chain uses TRBV30 and TRBJ2-5; D is perhaps TRBD1 or TRBD2 (8 bases each). Deletions cut 3 bases from V and 4 bases from J, with 24 bases between. CDR1 is GTSNPN, CDR2 SVGIG, per germline (reference sequence). The CDR3 runs 17 residues. CDR3: CAWSVQRTSRGPETQYF. For the CDR3, the DNA is TGTGCCTGGAGCGTCCAAAGGACTAGCAGGGGGCCAGAGACCCAGTACTTC.

This clone was detected only once. This chain links TRBV5-4 with TRBJ2-3, with 9 positions matching TRBD2. The trim removed 2 bases at V and 0 bases at J, leaving 7 bases unmatched. This CDR3 is built from 17 residues. Germline CDR1 and CDR2: SGHNT and YYREEE (reference sequence). The CDR3, as DNA: TGTGCCAGCAGCTTCTTTTTAGCGGGAGTGAGCACAGATACGCAGTATTTT. As protein: CASSFFLAGVSTDTQYF. The full variable domain, completed using reference TRBV5-4 and TRBJ2-3, is ETGVTQSPTHLIKTRGQQVTLRCSSQSGHNTVSWYQQALGQGPQFIFQYYREEENGRGNFPPRFSGLQFPNYSSELNVNALELDDSALYLCASSFFLAGVSTDTQYFGPGTRLTVL.

V is TRBV7-2 and J is TRBJ2-5; 11 bases are a match to TRBD2. J lost 3 bases, V lost 6 bases, and 3 bases had no gene match. There are 14 residues in the CDR3. Germline-derived CDR1 and CDR2 are SGHTA and FQGNSA. CDR3 DNA: TGTGCCAGCAGTCTTAGCGGGGGGGAAGAGACCCAGTACTTC. Translated: CASSLSGGEETQYF.

The chain employs TRBV23-1 and TRBJ2-7; 10 positions match TRBD1. TRBV23-1 is designated an ORF whose function remains uncertain. The V gene end was trimmed by 2 bases and the J gene end by 4 bases; junction bases not matched to a gene: 11. The CDR3 runs to 17 residues. The CDR3 loop reads CASSQTPFRTGGYEQYF. The CDR3 region has the DNA TGCGCCAGCAGTCAAACCCCATTCCGGACAGGGGGATACGAGCAGTACTTC.

The chain recombines TRBV9 with TRBJ2-5; 7 bases match TRBD1. This CDR3 contains 16 residues. CDR1 is SGDLS, CDR2 YYNGEE, per germline. Unmatched junction bases numbered 9, after V lost 0 bases and J lost 4 bases. CDR3 amino acids: CASSVGGRGQGETQYF. DNA of the CDR3: TGTGCCAGCAGCGTAGGGGGTAGGGGGCAAGGAGAGACCCAGTACTTC.

This clone was recorded only once. The chain couples TRBV10-3 to TRBJ2-1; D uncertain. V was cut by 0 bases and J by 9 bases, with 6 bases left in between. The germline V gene has CDR1 ENHRY and CDR2 SYGVKD. The CDR3 runs 12 residues. CDR3 protein: CAISESYSEQFF. In DNA form, the CDR3 reads TGTGCCATCAGTGAGTCGTATAGTGAGCAGTTCTTC.

The rearrangement uses TRBV11-2 and TRBJ2-5; a weak D match, TRBD2 (6 bases). With 5 bases removed from V and 1 base from J, the gap between germline ends came to 11 bases. Germline V gene data show CDR1 as SGHAT and CDR2 as FQNNGV. The CDR3 is made up of 14 amino acids. In DNA form, the CDR3 reads TGTGCCAGCAGCCCGCGGGGTTTCCAAGAGACCCAGTACTTC. Residues: CASSPRGFQETQYF.

This sequence joins TRBV6-1 and TRBJ1-1; no clear D. Trimming shortened V by 7 bases and J by 1 base, and 4 bases separated the two germline ends. There are 11 residues in the CDR3. Germline V CDR1 and CDR2: MNHNS, SASEGT. In nucleotides, the CDR3 is TGTGCCAGCACCGCGAACACTGAAGCTTTCTTT. As protein: CASTANTEAFF.

In DNA form, the CDR3 reads TGTGCCAGCAGCTTAGGTTTACGGAATAGGGCAGATACGCAGTATTTT. It translates to CASSLGLRNRADTQYF. J is TRBJ2-3 and V is TRBV7-2, with D unclear. V lost 1 base, J lost 4 bases, and 15 bases lay in between. The CDR3 runs 16 residues. Germline V lookup: CDR1 SGHTA, CDR2 FQGNSA.

The V gene is TRBV6-5, the J gene TRBJ1-4, with 9 bases aligning to TRBD1. This CDR3 spans 15 amino acids. V was pared by 5 bases and J by 6 bases, with 7 bases of the junction left unmatched. Per the germline V gene, CDR1 is MNHEY and CDR2 is SVGAGI. For the CDR3, the DNA is TGTGCCAGCAGTAGGGACAGGGTGGGGGATGAAAAACTGTTTTTT. This translates into CASSRDRVGDEKLFF.

The rearrangement links TRBV27 to TRBJ2-3; 13 bases line up with TRBD2. The CDR3 runs 16 residues. V lost 8 bases to trimming and J lost 0 bases; unmatched junction nucleotides: 5. CDR1 MNHEY and CDR2 SMNVEV come from the germline V gene (reference sequence). The CDR3 nucleotides read TGTGCCAGCCGGGGACTAGCGGGAACTAGCACAGATACGCAGTATTTT. Protein product: CASRGLAGTSTDTQYF.

The chain links TRBV2 to TRBJ2-4; unclear D gene. Germline CDR1 reads SNHLY; CDR2 reads FYNNEI. The CDR3 has 13 amino acids. Trimming removed 7 bases at V and 7 bases at J, with 14 bases between. The CDR3 DNA reads TGTGCCAGCAAGGTATCCAGAGACAACATTCAGTACTTC. As protein: CASKVSRDNIQYF. Drawing the rest from reference TRBV2 and TRBJ2-4, the complete variable domain is EPEVTQTPSHQVTQMGQEVILRCVPISNHLYFYWYRQILGQKVEFLVSFYNNEISEKSEIFDDQFSVERPDGSNFTLKIRSTKLEDSAMYFCASKVSRDNIQYFGAGTRLSVL.

This chain's CDR3 is CASRRLTRGVLPNYGYTF. CDR3 in DNA: TGTGCCAGCAGACGATTAACCCGGGGGGTACTACCTAACTATGGCTACACCTTC. J is TRBJ1-2 and V is TRBV27, with a possible D match to TRBD1 (5 bases). V was cut by 6 bases and J by 0 bases, with 23 bases left in between. CDR3 size: 18 residues. Germline V gene sequence: CDR1 MNHEY, CDR2 SMNVEV (reference sequence).